What follows is one T cell receptor beta chain and its context. The antigen is not known. This sample is drawn from a study of CXCR3-negative and CXCR3-positive naive CD8 T cells. Turning to the study itself: About 140 million TRB reads were obtained in total, which works out to about 1.5 +/- 0.3 million per library.

Broader study findings: Most assays were run on fresh PBMCs (CXCR3 expression partially decreased after cryopreservation). More hydrophobic TRB CDR3s were found in CXCR3-positive naive cells than in CXCR3-negative naive cells.

The authors prepared UMI-labeled TRB cDNA libraries by 5' RACE. TCRdb reprocessed the 5' RACE reads; each CDR3 protein has one entry and no DNA is given. The table gives 100,000 to 150,000 distinct CDR3 sequences; the top ten clones make up roughly 0.3% of it. The CD45RO-CCR7+CD27+CD95- phenotype denoted naive CD8+ T cells. This CDR3 region has 13 residues. The chain has TRBV12-3 or TRBV12-4 and TRBJ1-1; the TRBD1 assignment by TCRdb is unverifiable without DNA. The receptor's source is a human donor in good health. Some clones in this sample may be carry-over from other donors' samples. The sample consisted of naive CXCR3- CD8+ T cells from blood. Subset indicated: CD45RO-CCR7+CD27+CD95- naive CD8+ T cells lacking CXCR3 (TNR3-). CDR3 loop: CASSLGTGDEAFF.